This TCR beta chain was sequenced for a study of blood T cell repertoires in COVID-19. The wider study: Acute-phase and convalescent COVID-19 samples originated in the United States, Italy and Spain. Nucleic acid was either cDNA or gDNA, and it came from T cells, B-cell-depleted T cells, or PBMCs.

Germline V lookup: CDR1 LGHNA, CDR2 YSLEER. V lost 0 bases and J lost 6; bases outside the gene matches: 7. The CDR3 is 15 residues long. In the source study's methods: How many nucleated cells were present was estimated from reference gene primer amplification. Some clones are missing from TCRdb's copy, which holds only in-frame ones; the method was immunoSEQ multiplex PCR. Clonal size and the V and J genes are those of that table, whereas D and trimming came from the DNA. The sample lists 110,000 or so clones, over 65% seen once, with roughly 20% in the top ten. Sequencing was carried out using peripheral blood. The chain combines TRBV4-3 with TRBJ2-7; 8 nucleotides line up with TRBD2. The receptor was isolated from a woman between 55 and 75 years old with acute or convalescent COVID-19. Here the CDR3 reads CASSQDSSGSAEQYF. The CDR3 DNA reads TGCGCCAGCAGCCAAGACTCCAGCGGGAGTGCCGAGCAGTACTTC.